These T cell receptor beta chains were read from a single sample in a study of cytotoxic CD8 clonotypes in ibrutinib-treated CLL. Profiled with immunoSEQ multiplex PCR; TCRdb holds only in-frame clones, not every one. The sample yields some 130,000 clones, more than 75% seen once. The sequencing used PBMCs, collected after 24 months of ibrutinib treatment. These receptors came from a human donor with chronic lymphocytic leukemia. The CDR3 runs from the conserved cysteine through the conserved F or W. The D gene is left open where the match is weak. Size values are once, few and many counts, or a class for expanded clones, and some rows have none.

v_gene	d_gene	j_gene	abundance	CDR3aa	CDR3nt
TRBV5-4	.	TRBJ1-1	.	CASSRGPETEAFF	TGTGCCAGCAGCAGGGGCCCCGAGACTGAAGCTTTCTTT
TRBV7-9	TRBD1	TRBJ2-7	.	CASSFWTGTIYEQYF	TGTGCCAGCAGCTTCTGGACAGGGACCATCTACGAGCAGTACTTC
TRBV7-2	TRBD2	TRBJ2-1	.	CASSRLAGEGEQFF	TGTGCCAGCAGCAGACTAGCGGGAGAGGGGGAGCAGTTCTTC
TRBV7-3	.	TRBJ2-5	.	CASSLTGQTQYF	TGTGCCAGCAGCTTAACGGGTCAGACCCAGTACTTC
TRBV7-2	.	TRBJ1-1	.	CASSFYPGPLEAFF	TGTGCCAGCAGCTTCTACCCGGGACCGCTTGAAGCTTTCTTT
TRBV7-9	.	TRBJ2-1	.	CASSSNYMREQFF	TGTGCCAGCAGTTCCAACTACATGAGAGAGCAGTTCTTC
TRBV9	TRBD2	TRBJ2-3	.	CASSVAGGGAADTQYF	TGTGCCAGCAGCGTAGCTGGCGGGGGGGCGGCAGATACGCAGTATTTT
TRBV9	.	TRBJ2-1	.	CASSVGGPYNEQFF	TGTGCCAGCAGCGTAGGAGGGCCGTACAATGAGCAGTTCTTC
TRBV9	TRBD2	TRBJ2-3	.	CASSIPPAGAEGDTQYF	TGTGCCAGCAGTATACCCCCAGCGGGAGCTGAAGGAGATACGCAGTATTTT
TRBV20-1	.	TRBJ1-2	few	CSASRGEGYTF	TGCAGTGCTAGTCGGGGAGAGGGCTACACCTTC
TRBV5-6	TRBD2	TRBJ2-3	.	CASRRAGGVDTQYF	TGTGCCAGCAGAAGAGCGGGAGGGGTCGATACGCAGTATTTT
TRBV9	TRBD2	TRBJ2-5	.	CASSEGTSGIQESQYF	TGTGCCAGCAGCGAGGGGACTAGCGGGATACAAGAGAGCCAGTACTTC
TRBV5-1	.	TRBJ2-7	.	CASSQGDRYYEQYF	TGCGCCAGCAGCCAAGGGGACCGATACTACGAGCAGTACTTC
TRBV18	.	TRBJ2-6	.	CASSPRAQGHSGANVLTF	TGTGCCAGCTCACCCAGGGCGCAGGGGCACTCTGGGGCCAACGTCCTGACTTTC
TRBV11-1	.	TRBJ2-5	.	CASSLAMSTETQYF	TGTGCCAGCAGCTTAGCGATGTCGACGGAGACCCAGTACTTC
TRBV21-1	.	TRBJ1-2	.	CASTPPPRVNGYTF	TGTGCCAGCACCCCCCCGCCAAGGGTGAATGGCTACACCTTC
TRBV7-9	.	TRBJ1-1	.	CASSLGPRPEAFF	TGTGCCAGCAGCTTGGGTCCGAGGCCTGAAGCTTTCTTT
TRBV30	.	TRBJ2-2	.	CAWSGGSNTGELFF	TGTGCCTGGAGCGGAGGGAGTAACACCGGGGAGCTGTTTTTT
TRBV7-8	.	TRBJ2-7	.	CASSPYHSYEQYF	TGTGCCAGCAGCCCCTACCACAGCTACGAGCAGTACTTC
TRBV11-2	.	TRBJ2-1	.	CASSRGVYNEQFF	TGTGCCAGCAGCCGTGGGGTCTACAATGAGCAGTTCTTC
TRBV6-4	.	TRBJ2-3	.	CASSDSGQSTDTQYF	TGTGCCAGCAGTGACTCTGGACAGAGCACAGATACGCAGTATTTT
TRBV7-2	TRBD2	TRBJ2-1	once	CASSPTTSGEWNEQFF	TGTGCCAGCAGCCCCACAACTAGCGGGGAGTGGAATGAGCAGTTCTTC
TRBV30	.	TRBJ2-5	.	CAWKGTGAQYF	TGTGCCTGGAAGGGGACTGGGGCCCAGTACTTC
TRBV19	.	TRBJ2-5	.	CASSAGGGRYF	TGTGCCAGTAGCGCCGGAGGGGGGCGGTACTTC
TRBV29-1	TRBD1	TRBJ1-3	.	CSAGDRGNTIYF	TGCAGCGCCGGGGACAGGGGAAACACCATATATTTT
TRBV10-3	.	TRBJ2-5	.	CAISVGQQETQYF	TGTGCCATCAGTGTAGGCCAGCAAGAGACCCAGTACTTC
TRBV10-3	TRBD2	TRBJ2-3	.	CAITASGGADTQYF	TGTGCCATCACGGCTAGCGGAGGGGCGGATACGCAGTATTTT
TRBV27	TRBD1	TRBJ2-5	.	CASSWGSGQGDQETQYF	TGTGCCAGCAGTTGGGGTTCGGGACAGGGTGACCAAGAGACCCAGTACTTC
TRBV5-1	.	TRBJ1-1	.	CASSPYRATDFTEAFF	TGCGCCAGCAGCCCCTACAGGGCCACTGATTTTACTGAAGCTTTCTTT
TRBV9	TRBD1	TRBJ2-1	.	CASSYGQGLYNEQFF	TGTGCCAGCAGCTACGGACAGGGCCTCTACAATGAGCAGTTCTTC
TRBV14	.	TRBJ2-1	.	CASSQYPSSFPYNEQFF	TGTGCCAGCAGCCAGTACCCATCCAGTTTCCCCTACAATGAGCAGTTCTTC
TRBV7-9	.	TRBJ2-1	.	CASSQAGDPGDEQFF	TGTGCCAGCAGCCAAGCCGGGGACCCGGGAGACGAGCAGTTCTTC
TRBV10-3	TRBD1	TRBJ1-4	few	CAISEGRGLGTNEKLFF	TGTGCCATCAGTGAGGGCAGGGGGCTAGGAACTAATGAAAAACTGTTTTTT
TRBV4-3	.	TRBJ2-7	.	CASSQDFRAYEQYF	TGCGCCAGCAGCCAAGATTTCCGGGCCTACGAGCAGTACTTC
TRBV19	.	TRBJ2-3	.	CASSPRGGFRTDTQYF	TGTGCCAGTAGTCCCAGGGGGGGTTTCCGCACAGATACGCAGTATTTT
TRBV30	TRBD1	TRBJ1-5	.	CAWSEGQEDQPQHF	TGTGCCTGGAGTGAGGGACAGGAGGATCAGCCCCAGCATTTT
TRBV5-1	.	TRBJ2-2	.	CASRAGLVGELFF	TGCGCCAGCAGGGCAGGGTTGGTCGGGGAGCTGTTTTTT
TRBV30	.	TRBJ1-6	.	CAWTQYNSPLHF	TGTGCCTGGACCCAATATAATTCACCCCTCCACTTT
TRBV4-3	.	TRBJ2-7	.	CASSAYLALYEQYF	TGCGCCAGCAGTGCCTACCTAGCCCTCTACGAGCAGTACTTC
TRBV28	.	TRBJ1-1	.	CASSSPPGLLNTEAFF	TGTGCCAGCAGTTCCCCTCCAGGGTTACTGAACACTGAAGCTTTCTTT
TRBV4-3	.	TRBJ2-1	.	CASSQVTADYNEQFF	TGCGCCAGCAGCCAAGTGACAGCGGATTACAATGAGCAGTTCTTC
TRBV7-2	.	TRBJ2-3	.	CASSPPPGGTDTQYF	TGTGCCAGCAGCCCCCCCCCGGGAGGCACAGATACGCAGTATTTT
TRBV28	.	TRBJ1-1	.	CASSQDRRGGEAFF	TGTGCCAGCAGTCAGGACCGCAGGGGAGGTGAAGCTTTCTTT
TRBV19	.	TRBJ2-3	.	CASSIGRHPGGDTQYF	TGTGCCAGTAGTATAGGCCGACACCCTGGGGGAGATACGCAGTATTTT
TRBV5-1	.	TRBJ2-7	.	CASSFRSIYEQYF	TGCGCCAGCAGCTTTAGGAGCATCTACGAGCAGTACTTC
TRBV7-3	TRBD2	TRBJ2-1	few	CASSLGASGHNEQFF	TGTGCCAGCAGCTTAGGGGCTAGCGGGCACAATGAGCAGTTCTTC
TRBV5-1	.	TRBJ2-7	.	CASSPSFYEQYF	TGCGCCAGCAGCCCCTCGTTTTACGAGCAGTACTTC
TRBV5-4	.	TRBJ1-2	.	CASSWETGLYGYTF	TGTGCCAGCAGCTGGGAGACAGGACTCTATGGCTACACCTTC
TRBV9	.	TRBJ1-1	.	CASSVSPNWDTEAFF	TGTGCCAGCAGCGTATCCCCTAATTGGGACACTGAAGCTTTCTTT
TRBV2	TRBD1	TRBJ2-6	.	CASRPTGVGANVLTF	TGTGCCAGCAGACCCACAGGGGTTGGGGCCAACGTCCTGACTTTC
TRBV6-5	.	TRBJ2-7	few	CASSPGTPRDEQYF	TGTGCCAGCAGCCCCGGGACGCCCAGGGACGAGCAGTACTTC
TRBV18	TRBD1	TRBJ2-7	once	CASSPTTGAAEQYF	TGTGCCAGCTCACCCACGACAGGGGCGGCCGAGCAGTACTTC
TRBV5-1	.	TRBJ1-2	.	CASRADSSGYTF	TGCGCCAGCAGGGCCGACAGCTCTGGCTACACCTTC
TRBV5-1	.	TRBJ2-3	.	CASSLVPGNSDTQYF	TGCGCCAGCAGCTTGGTTCCAGGGAATTCAGATACGCAGTATTTT
TRBV2	.	TRBJ2-7	.	CASSGLVLEQYF	TGTGCCAGCAGTGGACTAGTTCTCGAGCAGTACTTC
TRBV9	TRBD2	TRBJ2-2	.	CASSVISGGPTGELFF	TGTGCCAGCAGCGTTATAAGCGGGGGACCCACCGGGGAGCTGTTTTTT
TRBV14	.	TRBJ1-2	few	CASSQDRVYGYTF	TGTGCCAGCAGCCAAGACAGGGTCTATGGCTACACCTTC
TRBV11-2	.	TRBJ1-6	.	CASSLAGFLSPLHF	TGTGCCAGCAGCTTAGCCGGGTTTCTTTCACCCCTCCACTTT
TRBV6-5	TRBD1	TRBJ2-7	few	CASTEQGAGEQYF	TGTGCCAGCACCGAACAGGGGGCGGGTGAGCAGTACTTC